The rows below give T cell receptor beta chains drawn from one sample of a study of cytomegalovirus exposure and HLA in healthy donors. The assay was immunoSEQ multiplex PCR, and TCRdb's table has in-frame clones only and misses some. This listing includes under 200,000 clones. Sequencing was performed on PBMCs. The receptors stem from a man aged 25 to 40 in good health and CMV-seronegative. Both conserved end residues are part of each CDR3. D genes are given only for firm matches.

j_gene | d_gene | v_gene | CDR3aa | CDR3nt
TRBJ1-4 | - | TRBV4-2 | CASSASGVREKLFF | TGTGCCAGCAGCGCCTCAGGGGTGAGGGAAAAACTGTTTTTT
TRBJ2-7 | - | TRBV5-4 | CASSLRGTYEQYF | TGTGCCAGCAGCTTGAGAGGGACCTACGAGCAGTACTTC
TRBJ2-7 | TRBD2 | TRBV19 | CASSRTSGGALGYEQYF | TGTGCCAGTAGTAGGACTAGCGGGGGGGCCTTGGGGTACGAGCAGTACTTC
TRBJ2-7 | TRBD1 | TRBV11-2 | CASRGQETYEQYF | TGTGCCAGCAGGGGACAGGAGACCTACGAGCAGTACTTC
TRBJ2-5 | TRBD2 | TRBV29-1 | CSVDFTSGKETQYF | TGCAGCGTTGATTTCACTAGCGGGAAGGAGACCCAGTACTTC
TRBJ2-2 | TRBD2 | TRBV7-3 | CASSLWTSWNTGELFF | TGTGCCAGCAGCCTATGGACTAGTTGGAACACCGGGGAGCTGTTTTTT
TRBJ1-2 | - | TRBV18 | CASSPGQGLGYGYTF | TGTGCCAGCTCACCGGGGCAGGGTTTGGGCTATGGCTACACCTTC
TRBJ1-2 | TRBD1 | TRBV28 | CASSLTGAYGYTF | TGTGCCAGCAGTTTAACAGGGGCATATGGCTACACCTTC
TRBJ1-1 | TRBD1 | TRBV7-8 | CASSLGLQGSAAFF | TGTGCCAGCAGCTTAGGGTTACAGGGGTCGGCGGCTTTCTTT
TRBJ2-7 | - | TRBV11-2 | CASSLGTTGIYEQYF | TGTGCCAGCAGCTTAGGAACAACAGGGATCTACGAGCAGTACTTC
TRBJ2-2 | TRBD2 | TRBV6-5 | CASSYASGMNTGELFF | TGTGCCAGCAGTTACGCTAGCGGGATGAACACCGGGGAGCTGTTTTTT
TRBJ1-1 | TRBD1 | TRBV30 | CAWGLYRPAPGGPGWSTEAFF | TGTGCCTGGGGCCTCTACCGCCCGGCCCCAGGGGGCCCCGGGTGGAGCACTGAAGCTTTCTTT
TRBJ2-1 | TRBD2 | TRBV7-2 | CASSFIGLAGVGSYNEQFF | TGTGCCAGCAGCTTTATTGGACTAGCGGGAGTTGGCTCCTACAATGAGCAGTTCTTC
TRBJ2-7 | - | TRBV7-9 | CASSPSQGFPPTKQYF | TGTGCCAGCAGCCCAAGCCAGGGATTCCCTCCTACGAAGCAGTACTTC
TRBJ2-1 | TRBD2 | TRBV19 | CASSLSGVSYNEQFF | TGTGCCAGTAGCCTAAGCGGGGTCTCCTACAATGAGCAGTTCTTC